Shown below are 25 T cell receptor beta chains from a single sample sequenced in a study of blood T cell repertoires in COVID-19. Only in-frame clones appear in the TCRdb table, and some are missing; sequencing was by immunoSEQ multiplex PCR. The sample lists a few hundred thousand clones; 70% to 90% were seen once. The specimen sequenced was peripheral blood. The source of these receptors is a man between 40 and 49 years old with acute or convalescent COVID-19.

The chain is built from TRBV7-9 and TRBJ1-4, with a weak D call TRBD1 (6 bases). The CDR3 has 13 amino acids. V was clipped by 4 bases and J by 5 bases, with 8 bases between them. Per germline, CDR1 SEHNR and CDR2 FQNEAQ (reference sequence). Here the CDR3 reads CASSSTGNEKLFF. DNA for the CDR3: TGTGCCAGCAGCTCCACAGGGAATGAAAAACTGTTTTTT.

The V gene is TRBV4-2, the J gene TRBJ2-7, with 10 bases identical to TRBD1. The CDR3 loop spans 15 amino acids. In germline, CDR1 is LGHNA, CDR2 YNFKEQ. The junction had 7 bases not matched to a gene; V was cut back by 1 base and J by 7 bases. CDR3 residues: CASSQVGTGVGEQYF. CDR3 nucleotides: TGTGCCAGCAGCCAAGTGGGGACAGGGGTCGGGGAGCAGTACTTC.

The chain combines TRBV13 with TRBJ1-2; weak D call: TRBD1 (6 bases). The CDR3 sequence is 13 residues long. Germline-derived CDR1 and CDR2 are PRHDT and FYEKMQ (reference sequence). V shed 5 bases and J shed 12 bases, with 19 bases lying between them. CDR3 DNA: TGTGCCAGCAGCCTAACAGCTACAGGGATGGACACCTTC. Protein sequence: CASSLTATGMDTF.

This chain uses TRBV12-5 with TRBJ2-1; tentative D call: TRBD2 (6 bases). Trimming stripped 5 bases from V and 4 bases from J, with 18 bases between. Germline lookup yields CDR1 LGHNT and CDR2 FRNRAP. The CDR3 is 16 amino acids. The CDR3 protein is CASGNRELHPYNEQFF. In DNA, the CDR3 is TGTGCTAGTGGTAATCGGGAGTTACACCCTTACAATGAGCAGTTCTTC. Drawing the rest from reference TRBV12-5 and TRBJ2-1, the complete variable domain is DARVTQTPRHKVTEMGQEVTMRCQPILGHNTVFWYRQTMMQGLELLAYFRNRAPLDDSGMPKDRFSAEMPDATLATLKIQPSEPRDSAVYFCASGNRELHPYNEQFFGPGTRLTVL.

To note about this clone: The same CDR3 arises from other DNA sequences in this sample as well. The genes are TRBV28 and TRBJ1-5, with D possibly matching TRBD1 (5 bases). V lost 5 bases to trimming and J lost 2 bases, with 13 bases between them. The CDR3 runs 15 residues. The V gene's germline CDR1 is MDHEN and CDR2 SYDVKM. Here the CDR3 reads CASSPPPRGNQPQHF. DNA of the CDR3: TGTGCCAGCAGTCCCCCCCCCAGGGGCAATCAGCCCCAGCATTTT.

The V and J genes are TRBV18 and TRBJ1-6, with a weak D call TRBD1 (5 bases). Germline assignment: CDR1 KGHSH and CDR2 LQKENI. Trimming pared 5 bases from V and 9 bases from J, leaving 14 bases between. The CDR3 extends over 14 amino acids. CDR3: CASSSTAFRSPLHF. In DNA form, the CDR3 reads TGTGCCAGCTCATCGACAGCCTTTCGTTCACCCCTCCACTTT.

CDR3 sequence: CSASDTGTGYSYEQYF. The CDR3 bases are TGCAGTGCTAGTGATACCGGGACAGGGTACTCCTACGAGCAGTACTTC. This chain joins TRBV20-1 and TRBJ2-7, with 9 bases that match TRBD1. Germline CDR1 DFQATT, CDR2 SNEGSKA (reference sequence). Trimming took 3 bases from V and 0 from J; bases not matched to a gene: 9. The CDR3 is 16 residues long.

Turning to this clone: The junction does not match germline at one end; this may be a read error. CDR3 nucleotide sequence: TGTGCCAGCAGCAAAGAGTCTAGCGGGAGTTACGAGCAGTACTTC. Residues: CASSKESSGSYEQYF. The chain carries TRBV3-1 (or the pseudogene TRBV3-2) and TRBJ2-7; 10 bases line up with TRBD2. Looked up from germline, CDR1 is LGHDT and CDR2 is YNNKEL (reference sequence). CDR3 size: 15 residues.

J is TRBJ2-1 and V is TRBV2; D may be TRBD1 (6 bases). The CDR3 length is 16 residues. In germline, CDR1 is SNHLY, CDR2 FYNNEI. With 4 bases removed from V and 0 bases from J, the gap between germline ends came to 13 bases. CDR3 residues: CASSGGDTSSYNEQFF. The CDR3 DNA reads TGTGCCAGCAGTGGAGGGGACACCAGCTCCTACAATGAGCAGTTCTTC. Full variable domain (rest looked up from reference TRBV2 and TRBJ2-1): EPEVTQTPSHQVTQMGQEVILRCVPISNHLYFYWYRQILGQKVEFLVSFYNNEISEKSEIFDDQFSVERPDGSNFTLKIRSTKLEDSAMYFCASSGGDTSSYNEQFFGPGTRLTVL.

The chain recombines TRBV7-9 with TRBJ2-2; 7 bases are shared with TRBD2. The V gene end was trimmed by 5 bases and the J gene end by 9 bases; junction bases not matched to a gene: 3. The CDR3 sequence is 12 residues long. Germline CDR1 and CDR2: SEHNR and FQNEAQ (reference sequence). The chain's CDR3 is CASSPGRRELFF. The CDR3 nucleotides are TGTGCCAGCAGCCCCGGGAGGCGGGAGCTGTTTTTT.

The chain recombines TRBV28 with TRBJ2-7; 10 positions match TRBD1. The germline gives CDR1 MDHEN, CDR2 SYDVKM. V lost 5 bases, J lost 9 bases, and 22 bases stayed unmatched. The CDR3 is made up of 18 amino acids. The CDR3 spells CASSLGGGPGQGSLRQYF. As DNA, the CDR3 is TGTGCCAGCAGTCTGGGAGGAGGACCGGGACAGGGGAGTTTGCGGCAGTACTTC.

J is TRBJ1-5 and V is TRBV7-3; D ambiguous. The CDR3 runs to 13 residues. The V end lost 3 bases, the J end lost 3 bases, and 6 bases lay between the germline ends. Germline CDR1 is SGHTA and CDR2 is FQGTGA. The CDR3 bases are TGTGCCAGCAGCTTGGTGGCCAATCAGCCCCAGCATTTT. It encodes CASSLVANQPQHF.

The chain combines TRBV7-8 with TRBJ2-3, with 7 positions matching TRBD2. Germline loops: CDR1 SGHVS, CDR2 FQNEAQ. V lost 3 bases and J lost 6; bases outside the gene matches: 12. The CDR3 consists of 16 residues. The chain's CDR3 is CASSFNPGGAGDTQYF. CDR3 coding DNA: TGTGCCAGCAGCTTTAACCCTGGGGGAGCGGGGGATACGCAGTATTTT.

V usage is TRBV28 and J usage is TRBJ1-4; D uncertain. From germline, CDR1 is MDHEN and CDR2 SYDVKM. V was cut by 7 bases and J by 1 base, with 7 bases left in between. The CDR3 runs to 13 residues. CDR3 loop: CASMSGTNEKLFF. In DNA form, the CDR3 reads TGTGCCAGCATGTCGGGAACTAATGAAAAACTGTTTTTT.

This clone was found once. The rearrangement joins TRBV29-1 to TRBJ2-1; 7 nucleotides agree with TRBD1. V lost 7 bases and J lost 0; bases outside the gene matches: 3. From germline, CDR1 is SQVTM and CDR2 ANQGSEA. This CDR3 region has 13 residues. CDR3 sequence (DNA): TGCAGCGGACAGGGAAGCTCCTACAATGAGCAGTTCTTC. It translates to CSGQGSSYNEQFF.

This chain joins TRBV2 and TRBJ2-3; 7 bases map to TRBD2. Germline trimming cut 0 bases from V and 4 bases from J; bases unmatched to any gene: 7. CDR1 is SNHLY, CDR2 FYNNEI, per germline. The CDR3 extends over 16 amino acids. The CDR3 here is CASSEAGGSRADTQYF. CDR3 nucleotides: TGTGCCAGCAGTGAAGCGGGCGGGAGTCGGGCAGATACGCAGTATTTT.

This chain joins TRBV27 and TRBJ1-1; TRBD1 is a possible D gene (5 bases). In germline, CDR1 is MNHEY, CDR2 SMNVEV (reference sequence). V lost 5 bases to trimming and J lost 1 base, with 14 bases between them. This CDR3 comprises 15 residues. The CDR3, as DNA: TGTGCCAGCAGTCGAAGGGGATTCGCGAACACTGAAGCTTTCTTT. Its translation: CASSRRGFANTEAFF.

The chain is built from TRBV12-5 and TRBJ2-1; the D gene is possibly TRBD1 (6 bases). Per the germline V gene, CDR1 is LGHNT and CDR2 is FRNRAP. The CDR3 sequence is 15 residues long. V shed 0 bases and J shed 6 bases, with 12 bases lying between them. In nucleotides, the CDR3 is TGTGCTAGTGGTTTGGTACAGGGAAAGGGCAATGAGCAGTTCTTC. This gives the protein CASGLVQGKGNEQFF.

This clone has a single count. The chain is built from TRBV15 and TRBJ2-2; D remains ambiguous. CDR3 length: 17 amino acids. Germline values: CDR1 LNHNV, CDR2 YYDKDF (reference sequence). V was clipped by 0 bases and J by 0 bases, with 11 bases between them. CDR3 nucleotide sequence: TGTGCCACCAGCAGAGATCGTTCCCGGGCGAACACCGGGGAGCTGTTTTTT. Protein product: CATSRDRSRANTGELFF.

This sequence joins TRBV7-9 and TRBJ1-2; D remains unclear. There are 14 residues in the CDR3. The V and J ends lost 6 bases and 10 bases respectively, with 21 bases between them. Germline CDR1 is SEHNR and CDR2 is FQNEAQ (reference sequence). CDR3 region: CASRLDGGVRYYTF. Here the CDR3 DNA reads TGTGCCAGCAGACTGGACGGAGGCGTGAGATACTACACCTTC.

The chain is built from TRBV5-6 and TRBJ1-2; 8 bases agree with TRBD1. Trimming cost V 0 bases and J 4 bases; bases outside gene matches: 5. Germline-derived CDR1 and CDR2 are SGHDT and YYEEEE. This CDR3 spans 15 amino acids. This CDR3 is CASSLAAGGGYGYTF. CDR3 sequence (DNA): TGTGCCAGCAGCTTGGCGGCAGGGGGCGGCTATGGCTACACCTTC.

The chain combines TRBV5-1 with TRBJ1-2, with D maybe TRBD1 (6 bases). CDR1 is SGHRS, CDR2 YFSETQ, per germline. The germline V and J ends were trimmed by 2 bases and 3 bases, with 8 bases remaining between them. This CDR3 is built from 13 residues. CDR3 coding DNA: TGCGCCAGCAGCTTACAGGGTCACTATGGCTACACCTTC. Protein product: CASSLQGHYGYTF.

V and J are TRBV9 and TRBJ2-7; 8 bases map to TRBD2. V lost 3 bases, J lost 2 bases, and 1 base stayed unmatched. The germline CDR1 and CDR2 sequences are SGDLS and YYNGEE. The CDR3 consists of 13 residues. The DNA for the CDR3 is TGTGCCAGCAGCGCCGGGGGGGCCTACGAGCAGTACTTC. Translated, it gives CASSAGGAYEQYF.

The chain joins TRBV19 to TRBJ2-1; possibly TRBD2 for D (6 bases). The V end lost 6 bases, the J end lost 0 bases, and 12 bases lay between the germline ends. The CDR3 totals 15 residues. Germline lookup yields CDR1 LNHDA and CDR2 SQIVND (reference sequence). The CDR3 sequence: CASRVDGSSYNEQFF. CDR3 nucleotides: TGTGCCAGTAGGGTAGACGGGAGCTCCTACAATGAGCAGTTCTTC.

V gene TRBV28 combines with J gene TRBJ1-2; 9 nucleotides match TRBD1. V trimming: 6 bases; J trimming: 3 bases; junction bases outside the gene matches: 2. This CDR3 region has 13 residues. Germline V CDR1 and CDR2: MDHEN, SYDVKM. CDR3 sequence: CASRWTGDYGYTF. CDR3 bases: TGTGCCAGCAGGTGGACAGGGGACTATGGCTACACCTTC.